These 16 T cell receptor beta chains were all obtained from the same sample, sequenced in a study of blood T cell repertoires in COVID-19. Sequencing was performed with immunoSEQ multiplex PCR; in TCRdb, only in-frame clones are kept and a portion is missing. The sample carries 40,000 to 50,000 clones, approximately 83% recorded once. Specimen: peripheral blood. Source of these receptors: a human donor in a cohort sampled during active COVID-19. The donor label of this sample is uncertain.

This clone was found once. The V gene is TRBV2, the J gene TRBJ1-6, with D unresolved. The CDR3 loop spans 17 amino acids. Per germline, CDR1 SNHLY and CDR2 FYNNEI. V gave up 4 bases and J gave up 0 bases, with 13 bases separating them. The CDR3 bases are TGTGCCAGCAGTGTGGGAGCCGAAGACTCCTATAATTCACCCCTCCACTTT. Translating it yields CASSVGAEDSYNSPLHF. The variable domain in full, completed from reference TRBV2 and TRBJ1-6, reads EPEVTQTPSHQVTQMGQEVILRCVPISNHLYFYWYRQILGQKVEFLVSFYNNEISEKSEIFDDQFSVERPDGSNFTLKIRSTKLEDSAMYFCASSVGAEDSYNSPLHFGNGTRLTVT.

The rearrangement uses TRBV19 and TRBJ2-7, with TRBD1 identical over 8 bases. V lost 3 bases and J lost 3; bases outside the gene matches: 7. Germline CDR1 is LNHDA and CDR2 is SQIVND (reference sequence). The CDR3 spans 15 residues. CDR3 DNA sequence: TGTGCCAGTAGTATGTTACCGGGACAGGACTACGAGCAGTACTTC. Its translation is CASSMLPGQDYEQYF.

This clone was picked up one time. The chain recombines TRBV29-1 with TRBJ2-2; 9 nucleotides agree with TRBD2. The CDR3 sequence is 14 residues long. Germline V gene lookup returns CDR1 SQVTM and CDR2 ANQGSEA. V trimming: 4 bases; J trimming: 5 bases; junction bases outside the gene matches: 5. The CDR3 spells CSVGAGGRTGELFF. CDR3 coding DNA: TGCAGCGTTGGAGCGGGGGGTAGGACCGGGGAGCTGTTTTTT.

The chain is built from TRBV5-1 and TRBJ2-2; D is possibly TRBD1 (6 bases). The CDR3 spans 14 residues. V shed 3 bases and J shed 4 bases, with 10 bases lying between them. The V gene's germline CDR1 is SGHRS and CDR2 YFSETQ. The CDR3 DNA reads TGCGCCAGCAGCTCACAGGGCCCCACCGGGGAGCTGTTTTTT. It specifies CASSSQGPTGELFF.

J is TRBJ2-2 and V is TRBV5-6, with a possible D match to TRBD2 (6 bases). The germline CDR1 and CDR2 sequences are SGHDT and YYEEEE. Trimming removed 1 base at V and 4 bases at J, with 14 bases between. CDR3 length: 16 amino acids. The CDR3 here is CASSLWGEGRTGELFF. The CDR3 nucleotides read TGTGCCAGCAGCTTGTGGGGGGAAGGTCGCACCGGGGAGCTGTTTTTT.

The chain recombines TRBV9 with TRBJ1-6; D perhaps matches TRBD1 (6 bases). V gave up 0 bases and J gave up 9 bases, with 13 bases separating them. CDR1 and CDR2 from the germline V gene are SGDLS and YYNGEE. The CDR3 runs to 15 residues. The CDR3 loop is CASSVGKEGGSPLHF. In DNA form, the CDR3 reads TGTGCCAGCAGCGTAGGAAAGGAAGGGGGTTCACCCCTCCACTTT.

The rearrangement links TRBV28 to TRBJ1-6; unclear D gene. CDR1 and CDR2 from the germline V gene are MDHEN and SYDVKM. This CDR3 is built from 14 residues. Trimming took 5 bases from V and 0 from J, leaving 5 bases between them. CDR3 in DNA: TGTGCCAGCAGTGAGATCTCCTATAATTCACCCCTCCACTTT. The encoded protein is CASSEISYNSPLHF.

The V call is TRBV5-4, the J call TRBJ2-1, with D perhaps matching TRBD1 (6 bases). V was trimmed by 4 bases and J by 1 base, leaving 21 bases between them. The CDR3 extends over 18 amino acids. Looked up from germline, CDR1 is SGHNT and CDR2 is YYREEE (reference sequence). CDR3 sequence: CASSPGAAQGLSYNEQFF. The CDR3 region has the DNA TGTGCCAGCAGCCCTGGCGCGGCTCAGGGGCTATCCTACAATGAGCAGTTCTTC.

V usage is TRBV5-4 and J usage is TRBJ2-1, with D possibly being TRBD1 (6 bases). Between the trimmed V and J ends, which lost 5 bases and 6 bases, there was a span of 18 bases. The CDR3 extends over 15 amino acids. Germline CDR1 reads SGHNT; CDR2 reads YYREEE (reference sequence). CDR3 DNA sequence: TGTGCCAGCAGGGGCCCAGGGGACCTAAGCAATGAGCAGTTCTTC. Translation: CASRGPGDLSNEQFF.

This chain connects TRBV4-3 to TRBJ1-3, with TRBD1 as a possible D gene (5 bases). Germline CDR1 is LGHNA and CDR2 is YSLEER. V was shortened by 5 bases and J by 2 bases, with 13 bases between the two germline ends. CDR3 length: 15 amino acids. This CDR3 reads CASSNNPGPGNTIYF. The CDR3 bases are TGCGCCAGCAGCAACAATCCAGGGCCTGGAAACACCATATATTTT.

The genes are TRBV5-3 and TRBJ1-3, with a weak D call TRBD1 (6 bases). TRBV5-3 is an ORF, and what it does is uncertain. V was shortened by 7 bases and J by 0 bases, with 14 bases between the two germline ends. This CDR3 contains 15 residues. The CDR3 coding sequence is TGTGCCAGACCTTTGGGGGCCTTCTCTGGAAACACCATATATTTT. Its translation: CARPLGAFSGNTIYF.

This sequence joins TRBV5-4 and TRBJ2-5; D is possibly TRBD2 (5 bases). This CDR3 has 14 amino acids. The V end lost 4 bases, the J end lost 5 bases, and 15 bases lay between the germline ends. Germline V gives CDR1 SGHNT, CDR2 YYREEE (reference sequence). The CDR3 loop reads CASSPPGSRETQYF. The CDR3 region has the DNA TGTGCCAGCAGCCCACCGGGAAGCCGGGAGACCCAGTACTTC.

V gene TRBV9 combines with J gene TRBJ2-2; D not resolved. The ends were cut back, 0 bases at V and 1 base at J, with 7 bases in the middle. Germline values: CDR1 SGDLS, CDR2 YYNGEE. This CDR3 has 15 residues. DNA for the CDR3: TGTGCCAGCAGCGTAGGGCTGAAGAACACCGGGGAGCTGTTTTTT. Its translation: CASSVGLKNTGELFF.

V is TRBV5-4 and J is TRBJ2-5; 13 bases fit TRBD2. CDR3 length: 14 amino acids. Germline V lookup: CDR1 SGHNT, CDR2 YYREEE (reference sequence). The V gene end was trimmed by 6 bases and the J gene end by 5 bases; junction bases not matched to a gene: 4. The CDR3 spells CASTAGLAGETQYF. DNA for the CDR3: TGTGCCAGCACCGCGGGACTAGCGGGGGAGACCCAGTACTTC.

The gene calls are TRBV2 and TRBJ1-2, with 7 bases that match TRBD1. Germline CDR1 is SNHLY and CDR2 is FYNNEI. The CDR3 runs to 12 residues. V lost 7 bases to trimming and J lost 8 bases; unmatched junction nucleotides: 7. The DNA of the CDR3 is TGTGCCAGCAAAAAAGGAGGGGGCGGCTACACCTTC. Amino acid sequence: CASKKGGGGYTF.

V usage is TRBV20-1 and J usage is TRBJ1-1, with D uncertain. The ends were cut back, 7 bases at V and 8 bases at J, with 11 bases in the middle. The CDR3 sequence is 10 residues long. Germline V CDR1 and CDR2: DFQATT, SNEGSKA (reference sequence). CDR3 nucleotides: TGCAGTGTTGACACAACAGAAGCTTTCTTT. Protein sequence: CSVDTTEAFF.